The entry below describes one T cell receptor beta chain. This specimen comes from a study of blood T cell repertoires in COVID-19. Method: immunoSEQ multiplex PCR; TCRdb's copy keeps in-frame clones and lacks some. The sample yields 200,000 to 250,000 clones, around 89% seen once. This CDR3 has 13 residues. Germline assignment: CDR1 MRHNA and CDR2 SNTAGT. Trimming stripped 3 bases from V and 1 base from J, with 5 bases between. The sequencing sample was made of PBMCs or T cells enriched from blood (not recorded which). This sequence joins TRBV6-4 and TRBJ2-3; perhaps TRBD1 as D (5 bases). This TCR came from a man aged 45 to 65 who had been exposed to COVID-19. The DNA of the CDR3 is TGTGCCAGCAGTGAACAGGGCACAGATACGCAGTATTTT. Protein product: CASSEQGTDTQYF.